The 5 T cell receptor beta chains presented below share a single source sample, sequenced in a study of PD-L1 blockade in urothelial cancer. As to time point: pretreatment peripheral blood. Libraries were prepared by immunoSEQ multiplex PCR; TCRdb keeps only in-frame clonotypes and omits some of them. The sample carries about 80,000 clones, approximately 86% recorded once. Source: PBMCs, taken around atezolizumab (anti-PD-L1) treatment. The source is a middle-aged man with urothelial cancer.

In DNA form, the CDR3 reads TGTGCCAGCAGCGCTAGGACTAGCGGGAGTGGGGATGAGCAGTTCTTC. It is translated as CASSARTSGSGDEQFF. The V and J genes are TRBV7-8 and TRBJ2-1; 13 nucleotides agree with TRBD2. Germline values: CDR1 SGHVS, CDR2 FQNEAQ. The CDR3 loop spans 16 amino acids. V was clipped by 5 bases and J by 8 bases; unmatched bases: 9. Complete variable domain (other parts from reference TRBV7-8 and TRBJ2-1): GAGVSQSPRYKVAKRGQDVALRCDPISGHVSLFWYQQALGQGPEFLTYFQNEAQLDKSGLPSDRFFAERPEGSVSTLKIQRTQQEDSAVYLCASSARTSGSGDEQFFGPGTRLTVL.

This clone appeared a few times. CDR3 in DNA: TGTGCCAGCAGTTTGGGAGGACAGGACTATGGCTACACCTTC. As protein: CASSLGGQDYGYTF. This chain connects TRBV27 to TRBJ1-2, with 7 bases that match TRBD1. This CDR3 is built from 14 residues. The V and J ends lost 3 bases and 3 bases, in that order; junction bases with no gene match: 4. From germline, CDR1 is MNHEY and CDR2 SMNVEV (reference sequence).

The CDR3 spells CASSFGTNYGYTF. The CDR3 DNA reads as TGTGCCAGCAGCTTCGGGACTAACTATGGCTACACCTTC. The gene calls are TRBV5-6 and TRBJ1-2; D unresolved. Trimming took 2 bases from V and 0 from J, leaving 5 bases between them. The CDR3 has 13 residues. Looked up from germline, CDR1 is SGHDT and CDR2 is YYEEEE.

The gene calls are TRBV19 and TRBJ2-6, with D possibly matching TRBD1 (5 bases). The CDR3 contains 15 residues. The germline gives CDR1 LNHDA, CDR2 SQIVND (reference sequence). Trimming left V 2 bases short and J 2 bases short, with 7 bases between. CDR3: CASSIQGPGANVLTF. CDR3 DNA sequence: TGTGCCAGTAGTATACAGGGTCCTGGGGCCAACGTCCTGACTTTC. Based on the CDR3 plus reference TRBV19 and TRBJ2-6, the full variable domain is DGGITQSPKYLFRKEGQNVTLSCEQNLNHDAMYWYRQDPGQGLRLIYYSQIVNDFQKGDIAEGYSVSREKKESFPLTVTSAQKNPTAFYLCASSIQGPGANVLTFGAGSRLTVL.

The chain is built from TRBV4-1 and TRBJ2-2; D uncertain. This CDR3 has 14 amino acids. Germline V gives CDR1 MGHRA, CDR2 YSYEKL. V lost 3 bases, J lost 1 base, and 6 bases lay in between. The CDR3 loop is CASSHNMNTGELFF. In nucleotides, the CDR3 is TGCGCCAGCAGCCACAACATGAACACCGGGGAGCTGTTTTTT.